This entry is about one T cell receptor (beta chain). What it recognizes is unknown. This sample was included in a study of blood T cells in healthy people across ages. Notes on the study in general: TCR beta diversity per million T cells fell roughly linearly with age. Diversity was estimated from one million T cells, and these estimates were considered underestimates. Long-lived donors exceeded aged donors in naive CD4+ cells and diversity.

It was with a sample-barcoded 5' primer and a J-beta primer mix that a second PCR of about 7 to 12 cycles was run. TCRdb re-derived calls from the 5' RACE reads in MiXCR, one entry per CDR3 protein. The data hold roughly 1,800,000 distinct CDR3 sequences, with around 50% observed a single time. The CDR3 is made up of 15 amino acids. Germline V gene lookup returns CDR1 MNHEY and CDR2 SVGAGI. With 6 bases clipped from V and 2 bases from J, the junction kept 7 bases outside the gene matches. The receptor's source is a woman between 40 and 55 years old in good health. The source material was blood. The chain combines TRBV6-5 with TRBJ2-3, with 8 bases fitting TRBD1. CDR3 coding DNA: TGTGCCAGCAGCACAGGGGGAAGATTCACAGATACGCAGTATTTT. This sequence encodes CASSTGGRFTDTQYF.